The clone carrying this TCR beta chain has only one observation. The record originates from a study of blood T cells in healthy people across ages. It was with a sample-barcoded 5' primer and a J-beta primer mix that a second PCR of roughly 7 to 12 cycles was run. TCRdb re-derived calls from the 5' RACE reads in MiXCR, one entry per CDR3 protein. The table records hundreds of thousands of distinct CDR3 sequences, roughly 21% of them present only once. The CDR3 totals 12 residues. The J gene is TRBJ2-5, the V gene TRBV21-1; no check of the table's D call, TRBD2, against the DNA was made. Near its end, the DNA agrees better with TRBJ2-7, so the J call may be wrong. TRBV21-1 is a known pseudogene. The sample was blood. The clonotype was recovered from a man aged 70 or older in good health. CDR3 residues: CATTSGGYEQYF. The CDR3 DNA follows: TGTGCCACAACTAGCGGGGGCTACGAGCAGTACTTC.